The present TCR beta chain was sequenced within a study of control samples from healthy donors and cancer patients. Clones were read by immunoSEQ multiplex PCR, and TCRdb kept only the in-frame ones, dropping some. Of some 160,000 clones listed, around 86% are singletons. The CDR3 is 17 residues long. The germline V gene encodes CDR1 LGHNA and CDR2 YSLEER. The junction had 8 bases not matched to a gene; V was cut back by 0 bases and J by 7 bases. This TCR was recovered from a man in his thirties or forties in good health. The V gene is TRBV4-3, the J gene TRBJ2-1; the match to TRBD1 covers 11 bases. Sequenced input: blood. CDR3 amino acids: CASSQELGTGGWNEQFF. The CDR3 region has the DNA TGCGCCAGCAGCCAAGAGTTGGGGACAGGGGGTTGGAATGAGCAGTTCTTC.